This T cell receptor (beta chain) was documented in a study of identical twins' blood T cells. The germline V and J ends were trimmed by 4 bases and 4 bases, with 14 bases remaining between them. CDR1 is SGHRS, CDR2 YFSETQ, per germline. The CDR3 loop spans 14 amino acids. The authors' processing: Each library had 2.2 to 3.6 million CDR3 reads and about 100,000 to nearly 500,000 clonotypes. TCRdb used MiXCR to reprocess the 5' RACE reads, holding one entry per CDR3 protein. The V and J calls were not made by the authors but by TCRdb's processing. The sample lists 350,000 to 400,000 distinct CDR3 sequences; 28% were seen once.

Material for sequencing was PBMCs. The chain combines TRBV5-1 with TRBJ1-2; no clear D gene. This sequence was found in a woman aged 18 to 49 in good health. The CDR3 spells CASSMTTGSYGYTF. DNA of the CDR3: TGCGCCAGCAGCATGACCACTGGAAGCTATGGCTACACCTTC.